This T cell receptor (beta chain) was identified during a study of shared clonotypes between healthy human individuals. Study information: Participating donors consisted of a couple of women and a few men aged 18 to 49. General study findings and limits: Rarefaction analysis demonstrated incomplete sorted-subset sequencing notwithstanding large depth.

Trimming pared 6 bases from V and 4 bases from J, leaving 17 bases between. The CDR3 is 15 residues long. Germline values: CDR1 LNHDA, CDR2 SQIVND (reference sequence). A CD45RA-negative memory subset and a CD45RA+ naive subset were separated from the CD4+ cells. This clone was detected only once. Its cognate antigen is unknown. The method was immunoSEQ multiplex PCR; TCRdb's version includes in-frame clones alone and lacks a portion of them. This sample yields about 1 million clones, of which roughly 70% are seen a single time; roughly 1.5% belongs to the top ten. The specimen was memory CD4+ T cells sorted from blood. Subset of the sample: CD45RA-negative fraction. This TCR came from a man aged 18 to 29 in good health. V gene TRBV19 combines with J gene TRBJ2-3; weak D call: TRBD2 (7 bases). The CDR3 loop is CASRGGRENSDTQYF. CDR3 bases: TGTGCCAGTAGAGGGGGGCGGGAGAACTCAGATACGCAGTATTTT.